The 6 T cell receptor beta chains below come from one sample, sequenced in a study of CD8+ T cells in alopecia areata. Treatment here: oral pan-JAK inhibitor, 5-10 mg twice daily. Alopecia areata patients had lesional scalp punch biopsies and peripheral blood taken from them. Extracted RNA was reverse transcribed into cDNA, the sequencing template. Method: immunoSEQ multiplex PCR; TCRdb's copy keeps in-frame clones and lacks some. The table has 1,500 to 2,000 clones, approximately 80% seen once. The sample was skin, taken around week 42, from a patient treated with tofacitinib. The receptors shown here come from a human donor with alopecia areata.

This clone was seen just once. The V gene is TRBV10-3, the J gene TRBJ2-7; D may be TRBD1 (5 bases). The V and J ends lost 7 bases and 7 bases respectively, with 17 bases between them. The CDR3 length is 13 residues. From germline, CDR1 is ENHRY and CDR2 SYGVKD. The CDR3 loop is CAITDFQGEEQYF. CDR3 bases: TGTGCCATCACCGATTTCCAGGGTGAAGAGCAGTACTTC.

This clone is a singleton in its sample. The V and J genes are TRBV27 and TRBJ1-6; D is unclear. The V gene's germline CDR1 is MNHEY and CDR2 SMNVEV (reference sequence). The V end was cut by 5 bases, the J end by 12 bases, with 17 bases between. This CDR3 has 14 amino acids. The CDR3: CASSDNRVVLPLHF. The CDR3 coding sequence is TGTGCCAGCAGTGATAACAGAGTCGTCTTACCCCTCCACTTT.

The DNA of the CDR3 is TGCGCCAGCAGCTTGGACAAGGTGGCTAGAGACACCGGGGAGCTGTTTTTT. It encodes CASSLDKVARDTGELFF. This rearrangement joins TRBV5-1 to TRBJ2-2, with D hard to call. The V end lost 0 bases, the J end lost 3 bases, and 15 bases lay between the germline ends. This CDR3 has 17 amino acids. CDR1 is SGHRS and CDR2 is YFSETQ in the germline V gene.

This chain uses TRBV9 with TRBJ1-5, with D maybe TRBD1 (5 bases). V lost 0 bases and J 5 bases, leaving 9 bases between the germline ends. Germline V lookup: CDR1 SGDLS, CDR2 YYNGEE. There are 14 residues in the CDR3. The CDR3 is CASSVGVGDQPQHF. CDR3 coding DNA: TGTGCCAGCAGCGTAGGAGTAGGGGATCAGCCCCAGCATTTT.

This clone was seen more than once but under ten times. This sample also contains other DNA sequences that code for the same CDR3. V gene TRBV2 combines with J gene TRBJ2-2; tentative D call: TRBD1 (6 bases). The CDR3 contains 14 residues. Germline-derived CDR1 and CDR2 are SNHLY and FYNNEI. V was clipped by 7 bases and J by 4 bases, with 13 bases between them. CDR3 sequence (DNA): TGTGCCAGCAAGGAACAGGGACCCACCGGGGAGCTGTTTTTT. Translating it yields CASKEQGPTGELFF.

Judged by abundance, this clone is large. V is TRBV7-8 and J is TRBJ2-1, with 9 bases identical to TRBD2. The CDR3 totals 16 residues. V was clipped by 3 bases and J by 6 bases; unmatched bases: 9. The germline V gene has CDR1 SGHVS and CDR2 FQNEAQ. CDR3: CASSLDWGLAFNEQFF. CDR3 sequence (DNA): TGTGCCAGCAGCTTGGACTGGGGACTAGCCTTCAATGAGCAGTTCTTC.